This entry is about one T cell receptor (beta chain). With 3 bases removed from V and 0 bases from J, the gap between germline ends came to 14 bases. CDR3 length equals 16 residues. Looked up from germline, CDR1 is ENHRY and CDR2 is SYGVKD. The sample belongs to a study of blood T cell repertoires in COVID-19. Study at large: Samples taken during acute and convalescent COVID-19 were collected in the United States, Italy and Spain. From T cells, B-cell-depleted T cells, or PBMCs came the material, which was cDNA or gDNA.

TCRdb keeps only in-frame clones here, not all; method: immunoSEQ multiplex PCR. The sample records around 170,000 clones, about 83% being singletons. The sequenced sample was peripheral blood. This chain connects TRBV10-3 to TRBJ1-1; D not resolved. The receptor was isolated from a man in his 70s who had recovered from COVID-19. The CDR3 nucleotides are TGTGCCATCAGTGATTTGGGAGGCAGGCTGAACACTGAAGCTTTCTTT. Translated: CAISDLGGRLNTEAFF.